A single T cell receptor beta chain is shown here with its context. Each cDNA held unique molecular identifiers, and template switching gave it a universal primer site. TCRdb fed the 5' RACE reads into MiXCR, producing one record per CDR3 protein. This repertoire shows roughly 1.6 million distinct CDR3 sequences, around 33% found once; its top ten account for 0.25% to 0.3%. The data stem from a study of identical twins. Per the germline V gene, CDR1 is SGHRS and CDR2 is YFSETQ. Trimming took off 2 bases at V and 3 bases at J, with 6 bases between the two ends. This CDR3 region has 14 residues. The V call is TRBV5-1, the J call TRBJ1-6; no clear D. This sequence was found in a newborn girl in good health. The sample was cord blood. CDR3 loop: CASSLELYNSPLHF. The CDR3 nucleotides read TGCGCCAGCAGCTTAGAACTCTATAATTCACCCCTCCACTTT.